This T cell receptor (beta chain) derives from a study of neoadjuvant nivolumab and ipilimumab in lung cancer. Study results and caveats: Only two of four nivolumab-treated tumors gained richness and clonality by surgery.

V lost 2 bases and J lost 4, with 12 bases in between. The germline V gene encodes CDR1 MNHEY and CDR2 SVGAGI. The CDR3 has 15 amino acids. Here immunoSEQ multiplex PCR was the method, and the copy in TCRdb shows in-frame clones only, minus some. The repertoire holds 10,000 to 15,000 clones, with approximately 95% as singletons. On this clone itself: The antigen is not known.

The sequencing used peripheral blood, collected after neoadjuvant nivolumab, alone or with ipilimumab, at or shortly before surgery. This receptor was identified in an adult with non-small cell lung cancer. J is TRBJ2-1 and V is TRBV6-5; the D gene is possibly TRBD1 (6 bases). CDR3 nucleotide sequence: TGTGCCAGCAGTTACCGACAGGTCGAATACAATGAGCAGTTCTTC. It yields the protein CASSYRQVEYNEQFF.